This T cell receptor beta chain is drawn from a study of blood T cell repertoires in COVID-19. This clone has only one observation. Profiled with immunoSEQ multiplex PCR; TCRdb holds only in-frame clones, not every one. Of more than 100,000 clones in the sample, less than 85% were seen once. Sequenced: peripheral blood. The sequence was collected from an elderly woman with acute or convalescent COVID-19.

The CDR3 sequence is CASSFGGGLVETQYF. The CDR3 nucleotides read TGTGCCAGCAGCTTTGGGGGAGGTTTAGTGGAGACCCAGTACTTC. The chain joins TRBV5-8 to TRBJ2-5; a possible D gene is TRBD2 (6 bases). Germline V gene data show CDR1 as SGHTS and CDR2 as YDEGEE. The length of the CDR3 is 15 residues. V was shortened by 2 bases and J by 5 bases, with 16 bases between the two germline ends.